This TCR beta chain was identified in a study of T cells after yellow fever vaccination. Losses at the gene ends were 4 bases for V and 2 bases for J; bases not matched to a gene: 4. Germline V gene data show CDR1 as MNHNS and CDR2 as SASEGT. There are 15 residues in the CDR3. They built TCR cDNA with 5'RACE template switching, a step that put in a universal primer site and UMIs. TCRdb reprocessed the 5' RACE reads with MiXCR, giving one entry per CDR3 protein. The sample holds about 300,000 distinct CDR3 sequences, around 6.8% seen once. The chain links TRBV6-1 to TRBJ2-7, with TRBD2 matching 11 bases. The specimen comprised PBMCs, sampled more than 40 days after the first yellow fever vaccination. The sequence derives from a man between 18 and 29 years old who received the YFV17D yellow fever vaccine. CDR3 nucleotide sequence: TGTGCCAGCAGTGTCAGGGGACTAGCGGCCTACGAGCAGTACTTC. Its protein is CASSVRGLAAYEQYF.